In its sample, the clone carrying this T cell receptor beta chain was seen a few times. Its target is unknown. These data come from a study of beta chain features in type 1 diabetes. The entirety of the isolated RNA underwent reverse transcription, so expressed TCRB transcripts were sequenced. Libraries were prepared by immunoSEQ multiplex PCR; TCRdb keeps only in-frame clonotypes and omits some of them. The data contain fewer than 900,000 clones, roughly 16% of them singletons. V was clipped by 4 bases and J by 0 bases, with 16 bases between them. This CDR3 region has 17 residues. CDR1 is SGHRS and CDR2 is YFSETQ in the germline V gene. Overall study findings and caveats: Patients and controls would be equally affected if PCR favored shorter templates. Moderate yet significant TCRB CDR3 shortening was seen in Type 1 diabetes patients in all four CD4+ subsets. Since sequencing was performed on cDNA, cells with high TCR expression could be over-represented.

Sequenced sample: naive CD4+ T cells from blood. This sequence joins TRBV5-1 and TRBJ2-2; D gene unclear. The clonotype originates from a woman under 30 in good health. Written as DNA, the CDR3 is TGCGCCAGCAGCCCATCAACGAGTCTAACGAACACCGGGGAGCTGTTTTTT. This gives the protein CASSPSTSLTNTGELFF.